A selection of T cell receptor beta chains follows, all from one sample in a study of CD8 T cells in Susac syndrome. One entry per CDR3 protein, called by TCRdb with MiXCR from the immunoSEQ multiplex PCR reads. Of roughly 190,000 distinct CDR3 sequences in the sample, about 95% are singletons; the top ten hold 0.1%. The sequencing input was CD4+ T cells from PBMCs. Receptors were obtained from a human donor in good health. Each CDR3 is given with its conserved first and last residue. Fields, in order: clone size, J gene, D gene, V gene, CDR3 protein, CDR3 DNA. D genes are given only for firm matches. Part of the rows lack a size; the others show once, few, many or a class for expanded clones.

abundance: NA
j_gene: TRBJ2-4
d_gene: NA
v_gene: TRBV30
CDR3aa: CAWSRGDIQYF
CDR3nt: TGTGCCTGGAGTAGGGGTGACATTCAGTACTTC

abundance: NA
j_gene: TRBJ2-7
d_gene: NA
v_gene: TRBV7-9
CDR3aa: CASSFPGPDTEQYF
CDR3nt: TGTGCCAGCAGTTTCCCGGGACCGGACACCGAGCAGTACTTC

abundance: NA
j_gene: TRBJ1-5
d_gene: TRBD1
v_gene: TRBV9
CDR3aa: CASSFTGDSNQPQHF
CDR3nt: TGTGCCAGCAGCTTCACAGGGGATAGCAATCAGCCCCAGCATTTT

abundance: NA
j_gene: TRBJ2-6
d_gene: NA
v_gene: TRBV27
CDR3aa: CASSSGLGSGANVLTF
CDR3nt: TGTGCCAGCAGTTCGGGGCTAGGCTCTGGGGCCAACGTCCTGACTTTC

abundance: NA
j_gene: TRBJ1-2
d_gene: NA
v_gene: TRBV6-5
CDR3aa: CASNLARAPLTF
CDR3nt: TGTGCCAGCAACCTCGCCCGGGCCCCGCTCACCTTC

abundance: NA
j_gene: TRBJ2-2
d_gene: NA
v_gene: TRBV6-2/TRBV6-3
CDR3aa: CASSYSMLGELFF
CDR3nt: TGTGCCAGCAGTTACTCCATGTTAGGGGAGCTGTTTTTT

abundance: NA
j_gene: TRBJ1-5
d_gene: NA
v_gene: TRBV3-1
CDR3aa: CASSQNGERPQHF
CDR3nt: TGTGCCAGCAGCCAGAACGGGGAGAGGCCCCAGCATTTT

abundance: few
j_gene: TRBJ2-7
d_gene: NA
v_gene: TRBV6-5
CDR3aa: CASSYRATHYEQYF
CDR3nt: TGTGCCAGCAGTTATAGGGCTACCCATTACGAGCAGTACTTC

abundance: NA
j_gene: TRBJ2-1
d_gene: TRBD2
v_gene: TRBV30
CDR3aa: CAWSRKIAGGVNEQFF
CDR3nt: TGTGCCTGGAGTAGGAAAATAGCGGGGGGGGTCAATGAGCAGTTCTTC

abundance: NA
j_gene: TRBJ2-1
d_gene: NA
v_gene: TRBV12-3/TRBV12-4
CDR3aa: CASSTRGSNEQFF
CDR3nt: TGTGCCAGCAGTACGCGGGGTTCCAATGAGCAGTTCTTC

abundance: NA
j_gene: TRBJ2-1
d_gene: NA
v_gene: TRBV28
CDR3aa: CASSLSVGEGSYNEQFF
CDR3nt: TGTGCCAGCAGTTTATCTGTGGGAGAGGGCTCCTACAATGAGCAGTTCTTC

abundance: NA
j_gene: TRBJ2-1
d_gene: TRBD2
v_gene: TRBV5-1
CDR3aa: CASSLAVAGVNEQFF
CDR3nt: TGCGCCAGCAGCCTGGCGGTAGCGGGAGTAAATGAGCAGTTCTTC

abundance: NA
j_gene: TRBJ1-2
d_gene: NA
v_gene: TRBV20-1
CDR3aa: CSAPQMGTEGEGF
CDR3nt: TGCAGTGCCCCTCAAATGGGAACGGAGGGTGAAGGCTTC

abundance: NA
j_gene: TRBJ2-1
d_gene: NA
v_gene: TRBV9
CDR3aa: CASSVGPDANNEQFF
CDR3nt: TGTGCCAGCAGCGTAGGGCCGGACGCAAACAATGAGCAGTTCTTC

abundance: NA
j_gene: TRBJ1-1
d_gene: NA
v_gene: TRBV30
CDR3aa: CAWSGDTEAFF
CDR3nt: TGTGCCTGGAGTGGTGACACTGAAGCTTTCTTT

abundance: once
j_gene: TRBJ1-2
d_gene: NA
v_gene: TRBV7-9
CDR3aa: CASSQDTYGYTF
CDR3nt: TGTGCCAGCAGCCAGGACACTTATGGCTACACCTTC

abundance: NA
j_gene: TRBJ1-1
d_gene: TRBD1
v_gene: TRBV5-4
CDR3aa: CASSLAGQGTPEAFF
CDR3nt: TGTGCCAGCAGCTTGGCCGGACAGGGGACGCCTGAAGCTTTCTTT

abundance: NA
j_gene: TRBJ1-2
d_gene: NA
v_gene: TRBV15
CDR3aa: CATSRVAGAGYGYTF
CDR3nt: TGTGCCACCAGCAGAGTGGCAGGGGCAGGGTATGGCTACACCTTC

abundance: NA
j_gene: TRBJ2-1
d_gene: NA
v_gene: TRBV3-1
CDR3aa: CASSPIRGYNEQFF
CDR3nt: TGTGCCAGCAGCCCTATCCGGGGCTACAATGAGCAGTTCTTC

abundance: NA
j_gene: TRBJ2-1
d_gene: TRBD2
v_gene: TRBV28
CDR3aa: CASSRTSGRAAEQFF
CDR3nt: TGTGCCAGCAGCCGGACTAGCGGGAGGGCCGCTGAGCAGTTCTTC

abundance: NA
j_gene: TRBJ1-2
d_gene: NA
v_gene: TRBV30
CDR3aa: CAWSVSPRGLYGYTF
CDR3nt: TGTGCCTGGAGTGTATCGCCCCGGGGACTCTATGGCTACACCTTC

abundance: once
j_gene: TRBJ2-5
d_gene: NA
v_gene: TRBV19
CDR3aa: CASSRSIQETQYF
CDR3nt: TGTGCCAGTTCAAGGAGTATACAAGAGACCCAGTACTTC

abundance: NA
j_gene: TRBJ1-1
d_gene: TRBD1
v_gene: TRBV6-6
CDR3aa: CASRPPGTGDSEAFF
CDR3nt: TGTGCCAGCAGGCCGCCCGGGACAGGGGATTCTGAAGCTTTCTTT

abundance: NA
j_gene: TRBJ2-3
d_gene: NA
v_gene: TRBV6-2/TRBV6-3
CDR3aa: CASSLYPGQYTDTQYF
CDR3nt: TGTGCCAGCAGCCTTTATCCAGGACAGTACACAGATACGCAGTATTTT